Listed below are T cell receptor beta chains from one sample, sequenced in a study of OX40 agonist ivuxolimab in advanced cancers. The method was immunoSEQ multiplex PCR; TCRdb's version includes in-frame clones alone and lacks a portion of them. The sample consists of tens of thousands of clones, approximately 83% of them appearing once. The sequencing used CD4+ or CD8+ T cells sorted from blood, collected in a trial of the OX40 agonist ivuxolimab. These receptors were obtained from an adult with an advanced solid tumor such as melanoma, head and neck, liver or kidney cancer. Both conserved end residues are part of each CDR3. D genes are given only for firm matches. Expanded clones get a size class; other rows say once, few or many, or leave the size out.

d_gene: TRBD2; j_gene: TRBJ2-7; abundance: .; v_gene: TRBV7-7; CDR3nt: TGTGCTAGCAGTCCTAGCGGATTCTCCTACGAGCAGTACTTC; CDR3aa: CASSPSGFSYEQYF
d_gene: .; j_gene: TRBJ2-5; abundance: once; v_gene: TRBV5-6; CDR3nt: TGTGCCAGCAGCTTGAGTTCAAAGAGAGAGACCCAGTACTTC; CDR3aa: CASSLSSKRETQYF
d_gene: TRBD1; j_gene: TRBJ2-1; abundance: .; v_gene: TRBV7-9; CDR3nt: TGTGCCAGCAGCCTCGACAGGGGCCGGTTCTTC; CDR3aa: CASSLDRGRFF
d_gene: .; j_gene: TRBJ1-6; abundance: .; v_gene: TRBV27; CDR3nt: TGTGCCAGCAGTCCATTGGTGGCAGGGTCACCCCTCCACTTT; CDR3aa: CASSPLVAGSPLHF
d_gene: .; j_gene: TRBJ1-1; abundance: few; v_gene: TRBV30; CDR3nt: TGTGCCTGGAGTGTAGGGGTAAACACTGAAGCTTTCTTT; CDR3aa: CAWSVGVNTEAFF
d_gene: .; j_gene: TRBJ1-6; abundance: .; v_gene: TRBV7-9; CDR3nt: TGTGCCAGCAGCTTAGACGGGGCGCGGAATTCACCCCTCCACTTT; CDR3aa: CASSLDGARNSPLHF
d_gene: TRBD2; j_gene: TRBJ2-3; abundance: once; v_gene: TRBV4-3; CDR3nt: TGCGCCAGCAGCCGAATAGCGGGGTTGGCAGATACGCAGTATTTT; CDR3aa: CASSRIAGLADTQYF
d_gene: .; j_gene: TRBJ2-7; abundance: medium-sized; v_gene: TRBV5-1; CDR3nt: TGCGCCAGCGGCATAGACTACGAGCAGTACTTC; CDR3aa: CASGIDYEQYF
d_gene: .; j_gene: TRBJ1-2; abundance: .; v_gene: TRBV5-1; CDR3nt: TGCGCCAGCAGCTTGGCCGGGGCAGGGGCGTCCCAAACCTATGGCTACACCTTC; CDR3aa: CASSLAGAGASQTYGYTF
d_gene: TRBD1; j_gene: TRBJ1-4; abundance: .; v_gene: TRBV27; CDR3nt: TGTGCCAGCAGTCGGGGGGGACAGCAGGGGAGGAAACTGTTTTTT; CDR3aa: CASSRGGQQGRKLFF
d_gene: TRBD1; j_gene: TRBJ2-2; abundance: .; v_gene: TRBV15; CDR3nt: TGTGCCACCAGCTACCCGAGGGGGCTGGCATTGGCCCAGAACACCGGGGAGCTGTTTTTT; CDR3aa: CATSYPRGLALAQNTGELFF
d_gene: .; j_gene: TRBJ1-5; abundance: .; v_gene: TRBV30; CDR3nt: TGTGCCTGGAGTACGGGGAGTCGGCAGCCCCAGCATTTT; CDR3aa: CAWSTGSRQPQHF
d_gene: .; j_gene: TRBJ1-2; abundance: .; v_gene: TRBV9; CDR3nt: TGTGCCAGCAGCGTTTCAGTAGACTATGGCTACACCTTC; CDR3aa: CASSVSVDYGYTF
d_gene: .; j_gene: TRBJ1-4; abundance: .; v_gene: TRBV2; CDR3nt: TGTGCCAGCCGGGATGAAAAACTGTTTTTT; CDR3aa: CASRDEKLFF
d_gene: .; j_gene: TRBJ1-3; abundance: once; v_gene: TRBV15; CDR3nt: TGTGCCACCAGCAAGGCCCAGGTCCGCTCTGGAAACACCATATATTTT; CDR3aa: CATSKAQVRSGNTIYF
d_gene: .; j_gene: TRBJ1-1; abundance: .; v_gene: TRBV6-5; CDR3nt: TGTGCCAGCAGTCCCGGGGTAGTGGCGGGGGCTTTCTTT; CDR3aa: CASSPGVVAGAFF
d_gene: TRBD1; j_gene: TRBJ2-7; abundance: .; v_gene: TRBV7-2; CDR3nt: TGTGCCAGCAGCTCCATGGACAGGCAGGGCTCCTACGAGCAGTACTTC; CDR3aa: CASSSMDRQGSYEQYF
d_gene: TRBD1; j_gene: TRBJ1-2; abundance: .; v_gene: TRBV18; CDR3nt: TGTGCCAGCTCACCGGTGACAGGGTCCGGCTACACCTTC; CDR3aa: CASSPVTGSGYTF
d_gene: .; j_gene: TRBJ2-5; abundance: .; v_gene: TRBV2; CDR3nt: TGTGCCAGCAGCCGGGAAGGAGGGACCCAGTACTTC; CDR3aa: CASSREGGTQYF
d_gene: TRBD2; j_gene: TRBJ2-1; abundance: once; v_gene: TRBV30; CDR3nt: TGTGCCTGGAGTCCCGGACTAGCGAGGAATGGGCAGTTCTTC; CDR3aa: CAWSPGLARNGQFF
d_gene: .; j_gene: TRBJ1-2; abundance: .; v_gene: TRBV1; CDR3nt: TGCACCAGCAGGATGCGAAAGACCTATGGCTACACCTTC; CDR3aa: CTSRMRKTYGYTF
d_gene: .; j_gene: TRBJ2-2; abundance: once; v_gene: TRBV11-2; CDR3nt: TGTGCCAGCAGCTTGGGGCAGACCGGGGAGCTGTTTTTT; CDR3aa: CASSLGQTGELFF
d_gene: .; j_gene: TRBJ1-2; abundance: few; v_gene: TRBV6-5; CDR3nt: TGTGCCAGCAGTCCGACAGCCTTAAATCCCTATGGCTACACCTTC; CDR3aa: CASSPTALNPYGYTF
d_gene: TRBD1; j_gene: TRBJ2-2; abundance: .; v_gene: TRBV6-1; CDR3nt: TGTGCCAGCAGGGGTAAGGGGGCGGCGATCGGGGAGCTGTTTTTT; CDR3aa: CASRGKGAAIGELFF
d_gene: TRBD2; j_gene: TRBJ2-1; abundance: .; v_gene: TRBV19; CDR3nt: TGTGCCAGTAGTATCGGAGCGGGGTTCGCGGATGAGCAGTTCTTC; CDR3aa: CASSIGAGFADEQFF
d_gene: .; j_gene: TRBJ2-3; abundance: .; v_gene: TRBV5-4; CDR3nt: TGTGCCAGCAGCCCCCCGGGGGATGGCACAGATACGCAGTATTTT; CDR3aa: CASSPPGDGTDTQYF
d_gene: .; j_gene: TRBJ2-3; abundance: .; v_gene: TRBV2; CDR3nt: TGTGCCAGCAGTGAAGGGGTCGGGGGGCAAAGCACAGATACGCAGTATTTT; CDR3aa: CASSEGVGGQSTDTQYF
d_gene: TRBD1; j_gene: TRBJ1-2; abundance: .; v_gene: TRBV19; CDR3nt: TGTGCCACTACTCTCGGTGGGACAGGAGTGAGTGTCGGTGGCTACACCTTC; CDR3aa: CATTLGGTGVSVGGYTF